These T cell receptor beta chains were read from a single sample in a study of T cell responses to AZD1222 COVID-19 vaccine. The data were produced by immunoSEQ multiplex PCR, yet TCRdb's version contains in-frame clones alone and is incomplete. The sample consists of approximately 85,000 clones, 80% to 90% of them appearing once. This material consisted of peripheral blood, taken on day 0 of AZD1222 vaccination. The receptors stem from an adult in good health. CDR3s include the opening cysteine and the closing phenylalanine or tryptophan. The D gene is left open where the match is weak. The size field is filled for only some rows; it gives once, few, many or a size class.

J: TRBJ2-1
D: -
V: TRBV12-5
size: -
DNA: TGTGCTAGTGGTTTGACAACCATTTTTTTCAATGAGCAGTTCTTC
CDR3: CASGLTTIFFNEQFF

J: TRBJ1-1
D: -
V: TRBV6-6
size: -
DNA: TGTGCCAGCAGTTACTCGGGGGGGGAATACACTGAAGCTTTCTTT
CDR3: CASSYSGGEYTEAFF

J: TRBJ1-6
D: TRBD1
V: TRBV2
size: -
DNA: TGTGCCAGCAGTGAACGGGACAGCTATTCACCCCTCCACTTT
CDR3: CASSERDSYSPLHF

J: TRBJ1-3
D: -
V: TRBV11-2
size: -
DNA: TGTGCCAGCACGTCTTACGAAGGTCGAGGAAACACCATATATTTT
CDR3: CASTSYEGRGNTIYF

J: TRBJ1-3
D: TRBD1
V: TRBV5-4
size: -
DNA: TGTGCCAGCAGCCCCCCGGGGCAGGGGGACTCTGGAAACACCATATATTTT
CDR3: CASSPPGQGDSGNTIYF

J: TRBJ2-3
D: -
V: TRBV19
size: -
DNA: TGTGCCAGTAGTATCACAGTTAGCACAGATACGCAGTATTTT
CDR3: CASSITVSTDTQYF

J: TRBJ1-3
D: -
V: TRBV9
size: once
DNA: TGTGCCAGCAGCCACGGGCAGGGTAGAAACACCATATATTTT
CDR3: CASSHGQGRNTIYF

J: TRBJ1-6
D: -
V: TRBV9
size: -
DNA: TGTGCCAGCAGCGGGAGGGGAGATTCACCCCTCCACTTT
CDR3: CASSGRGDSPLHF

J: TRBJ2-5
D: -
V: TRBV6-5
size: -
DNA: TGTGCCAGTGCCCAAGAGGACTGGGCAAAAGAGACCCAGTACTTC
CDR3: CASAQEDWAKETQYF

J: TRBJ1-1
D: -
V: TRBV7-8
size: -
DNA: TGTGCCAGCAGTAAGAGACAGGCCAAGGAGAACACTGAAGCTTTCTTT
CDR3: CASSKRQAKENTEAFF

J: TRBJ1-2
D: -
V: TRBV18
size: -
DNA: TGTGCCAGCTCACCCGAGGACAGAGCTAACTATGGCTACACCTTC
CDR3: CASSPEDRANYGYTF

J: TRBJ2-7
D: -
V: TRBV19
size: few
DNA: TGTGCCAGTAGTACCCTGACAGGTATGGGCTACGAGCAGTACTTC
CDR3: CASSTLTGMGYEQYF

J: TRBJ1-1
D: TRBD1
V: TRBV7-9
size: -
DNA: TGTGCCAGCAGCCAAAGGCAGGGGGACACTGAAGCTTTCTTT
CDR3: CASSQRQGDTEAFF

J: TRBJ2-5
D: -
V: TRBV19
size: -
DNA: TGTGCCAGTTCAACCCAGCGGAACTTACAAGAGACCCAGTACTTC
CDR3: CASSTQRNLQETQYF

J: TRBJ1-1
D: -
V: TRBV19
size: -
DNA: TGTGCCAGTAGTATTGGCGGGGCGAACACTGAAGCTTTCTTT
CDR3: CASSIGGANTEAFF

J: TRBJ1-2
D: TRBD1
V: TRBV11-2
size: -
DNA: TGTGCCAGCAGCCGATCTTCTCGGACAGGGGGCTATGGCTACACCTTC
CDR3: CASSRSSRTGGYGYTF

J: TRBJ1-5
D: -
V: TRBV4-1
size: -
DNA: TGCGCCAGCAGCCAAGAAGAGGGAAATCAGCCCCAGCATTTT
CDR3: CASSQEEGNQPQHF

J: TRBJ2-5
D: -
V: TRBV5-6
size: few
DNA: TGTGCCAGCAGCTTGGGACAAATACAAGAGACCCAGTACTTC
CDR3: CASSLGQIQETQYF

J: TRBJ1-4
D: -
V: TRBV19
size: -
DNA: TGTGCCAGTACCCAATCGGGAGCAGCAACTAATGAAAAACTGTTTTTT
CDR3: CASTQSGAATNEKLFF

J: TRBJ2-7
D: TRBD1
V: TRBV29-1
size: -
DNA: TGCAGCGTCGAAACAGACAGGGAACTCTCCTACGAGCAGTACTTC
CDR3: CSVETDRELSYEQYF

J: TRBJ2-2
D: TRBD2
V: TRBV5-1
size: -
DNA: TGCGCCAGCAGCTTAACTTTAGCGGGGGGCTTTAAGAACACCGGGGAGCTGTTTTTT
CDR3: CASSLTLAGGFKNTGELFF

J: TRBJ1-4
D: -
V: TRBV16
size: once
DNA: TGTGCCAGCAGCCAATACGGTCAGCCTAATGAAAAACTGTTTTTT
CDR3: CASSQYGQPNEKLFF

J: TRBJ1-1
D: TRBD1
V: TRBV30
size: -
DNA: TGTGCCTGGAGCAGAACAGGGGACGCTTTCTTT
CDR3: CAWSRTGDAFF

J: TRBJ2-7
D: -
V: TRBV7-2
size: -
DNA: TGTGCCAGCAGCTTAGAGGCGGGAAGCTCCTACGAGCAGTACTTC
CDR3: CASSLEAGSSYEQYF

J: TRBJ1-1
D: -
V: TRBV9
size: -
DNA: TGTGCCAGCAGCGTCTCTTGGAGGAACACTGAAGCTTTCTTT
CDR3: CASSVSWRNTEAFF

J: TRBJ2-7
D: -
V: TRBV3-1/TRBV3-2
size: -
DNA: TGTGCCAGCAGCCCCGGCCAATATGAGCAGTACTTC
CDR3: CASSPGQYEQYF

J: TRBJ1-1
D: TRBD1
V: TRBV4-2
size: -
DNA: TGTGCCAGCAGCCAGGGGGGACAGAGCACTGAAGCTTTCTTT
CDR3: CASSQGGQSTEAFF

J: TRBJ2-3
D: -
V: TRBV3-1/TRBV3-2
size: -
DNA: TGTGCCAGCAGCCCTCGGAGGAGCACAGATACGCAGTATTTT
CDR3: CASSPRRSTDTQYF

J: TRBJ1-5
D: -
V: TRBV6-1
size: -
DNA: TGTGCCAGCAGTGAGCAGGGCGGCAATCAGCCCCAGCATTTT
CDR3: CASSEQGGNQPQHF

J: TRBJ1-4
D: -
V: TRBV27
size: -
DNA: TGTGCCAGCAGTTTATCTCCTCAGGGAACTGAAAAACTGTTTTTT
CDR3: CASSLSPQGTEKLFF

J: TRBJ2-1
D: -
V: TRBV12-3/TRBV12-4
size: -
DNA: TGTGCCAGCAGGGCAGGGGAATACAATGAGCAGTTCTTC
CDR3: CASRAGEYNEQFF

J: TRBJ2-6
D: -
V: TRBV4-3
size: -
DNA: TGCGCCAGCAGCCAAGTCTCGTCCTCTGGGGCCAACGTCCTGACTTTC
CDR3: CASSQVSSSGANVLTF

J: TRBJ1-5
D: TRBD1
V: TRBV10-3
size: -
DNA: TGTGCCATCAGTGAGAGGGGGACAGGGAATCAGCCCCAGCATTTT
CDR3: CAISERGTGNQPQHF

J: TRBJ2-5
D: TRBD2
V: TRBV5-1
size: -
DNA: TGCGCCAGCAGCTTGGATCTAGCGGGGGTTGGGGAGACCCAGTACTTC
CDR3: CASSLDLAGVGETQYF

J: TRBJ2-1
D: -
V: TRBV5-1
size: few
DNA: TGCGCCACCCACCAGGGACACGTCTCCTACAATGAGCAGTTCTTC
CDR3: CATHQGHVSYNEQFF

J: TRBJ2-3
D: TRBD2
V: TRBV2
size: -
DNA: TGTGCCACCGAGACTAGCGGGGGGGTAACAGATACGCAGTATTTT
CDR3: CATETSGGVTDTQYF

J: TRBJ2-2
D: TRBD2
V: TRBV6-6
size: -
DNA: TGTGCCAGCAGCGACAAATTAGGACTAGCGGGAGCCTTGAACACCGGGGAGCTGTTTTTT
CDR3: CASSDKLGLAGALNTGELFF

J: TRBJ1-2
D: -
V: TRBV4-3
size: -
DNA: TGCGCCAGCAGCCAAGATGGTAGCGGCGGGTATGGCTACACCTTC
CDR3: CASSQDGSGGYGYTF

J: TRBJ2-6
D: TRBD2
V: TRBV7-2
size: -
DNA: TGTGCCAGCAGCTTAGTCGGGGGGGCCGGGGCCAACGTCCTGACTTTC
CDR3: CASSLVGGAGANVLTF

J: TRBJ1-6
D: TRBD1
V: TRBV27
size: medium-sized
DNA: TGTGCCAGCACCTACAGGGGAGGTAATTCACCCCTCCACTTT
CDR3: CASTYRGGNSPLHF

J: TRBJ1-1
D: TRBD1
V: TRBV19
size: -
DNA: TGTGCCACGGGGACAGGGGGCGAATCTGAAGCTTTCTTT
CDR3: CATGTGGESEAFF

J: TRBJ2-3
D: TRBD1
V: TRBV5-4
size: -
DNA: TGTGCCAGCAGCTTGCCCCCGACAGGGAAAACAGATACGCAGTATTTT
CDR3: CASSLPPTGKTDTQYF

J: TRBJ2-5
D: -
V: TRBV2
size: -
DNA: TGTGCCAGCAGCCAAATGGGATGGGAGACCCAGTACTTC
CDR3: CASSQMGWETQYF

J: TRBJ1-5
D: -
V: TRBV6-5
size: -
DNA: TGTGCCAGCAGGGCTGGGGACGCAATCAGGCCCCAGCATTTT
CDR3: CASRAGDAIRPQHF

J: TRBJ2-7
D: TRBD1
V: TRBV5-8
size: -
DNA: TGTGCCAGCAGTCCCGGGACAGGGCTTTACGAGCAGTACTTC
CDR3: CASSPGTGLYEQYF

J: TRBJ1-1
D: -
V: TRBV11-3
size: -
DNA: TGTGCCAGCAGCGCCCCCCGGGACCGGAACACTGAAGCTTTCTTT
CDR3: CASSAPRDRNTEAFF

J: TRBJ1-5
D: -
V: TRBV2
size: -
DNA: TGTGCCAGCAGTGGTACGGGAGAGCAGCCCCAGCATTTT
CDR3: CASSGTGEQPQHF